Each of the 17 T cell receptor beta chains below was sequenced from the same sample in a study of Graves' ophthalmopathy and Graves' hyperthyroidism. Amplified material comprised TCR beta CDR3 regions derived from RNA transcripts. Second-round multiplex PCR came after a first-round RT-PCR that employed HTBI primers. A single record per CDR3 protein comes from TCRdb applying MiXCR to the multiplex PCR reads. The sample lists about 600,000 distinct CDR3 sequences, roughly 40% occurring once. The sequencing sample was made of peripheral blood or thyroid tissue (not recorded which). The receptor source for this set is an adult man with Graves' hyperthyroidism.

Notes on this clonotype: One junction end does not reproduce the germline sequence, and a read error may be involved. This sequence joins TRBV5-5 and TRBJ2-7; a possible D gene is TRBD2 (5 bases). Germline V gives CDR1 SGHKS, CDR2 YYEKEE (reference sequence). The CDR3 sequence is 13 residues long. CDR3 loop: CASSWTDSYVQYF. The CDR3, as DNA: TGTGCCAGCAGTTGGACTGACTCCTACGTGCAGTACTTC.

The chain recombines TRBV20-1 with TRBJ1-1, with 9 nucleotides matching TRBD1. Trimming at V came to 0 bases and at J to 3 bases, leaving 5 bases not matched to a gene. The CDR3 has 15 amino acids. Looked up from germline, CDR1 is DFQATT and CDR2 is SNEGSKA (reference sequence). The chain's CDR3 is CSARERGTGHTEAFF. The CDR3 coding sequence is TGCAGTGCTAGAGAGCGAGGGACAGGGCACACTGAAGCTTTCTTT.

J is TRBJ2-7 and V is TRBV24-1; the D is unclear. Germline assignment: CDR1 KGHDR and CDR2 SFDVKD. The CDR3 is 13 amino acids. The V end lost 6 bases, the J end lost 0 bases, and 8 bases lay between the germline ends. CDR3 in DNA: TGTGCCACCAGTCGGGCGGCCTCCTACGAGCAGTACTTC. This translates into CATSRAASYEQYF.

CDR3 nucleotide sequence: TGTGCCAGCAGCCCCAGGGTAAATGAGCAGTACTTC. It specifies CASSPRVNEQYF. V and J are TRBV7-2 and TRBJ2-7; tentative D call: TRBD1 (5 bases). Per germline, CDR1 SGHTA and CDR2 FQGNSA. The V and J ends lost 5 bases and 7 bases respectively, with 12 bases between them. This CDR3 spans 12 amino acids.

This clonotype was observed at least ten times. The chain couples TRBV24-1 to TRBJ2-7; 9 bases agree with TRBD2. The germline CDR1 and CDR2 sequences are KGHDR and SFDVKD. With V trimmed by 7 bases and J by 4 bases, 13 bases remained unmatched. There are 16 residues in the CDR3. This CDR3 is CATSDRTAAGGYEQYF. CDR3 DNA: TGTGCCACCAGCGACCGCACGGCAGCGGGAGGATACGAGCAGTACTTC.

This clonotype has a count of ten or more. The rearrangement uses TRBV4-2 and TRBJ2-7, with D perhaps TRBD2 (5 bases). Trimming stripped 2 bases from V and 4 bases from J, with 15 bases between. Germline lookup yields CDR1 LGHNA and CDR2 YNFKEQ. CDR3 size: 15 residues. CDR3 protein: CASSQTTSSLYEQYF. CDR3 nucleotide sequence: TGTGCCAGCAGCCAAACTACGTCTAGCTTATACGAGCAGTACTTC.

This clonotype was seen more than once but under ten times. J is TRBJ2-5 and V is TRBV14; the match to TRBD1 covers 7 bases. The CDR3 extends over 16 amino acids. Germline V gene sequence: CDR1 SGHDN, CDR2 FVKESK. V was pared by 5 bases and J by 5 bases, with 14 bases of the junction left unmatched. The DNA for the CDR3 is TGTGCCAGCAGCTTGGGTCTCTTTGGGACAGAGGAGACCCAGTACTTC. This gives the protein CASSLGLFGTEETQYF.

This clonotype was counted at least ten times. The chain uses TRBV7-9 and TRBJ1-6; 7 bases fit TRBD1. V was pared by 2 bases and J by 6 bases, with 7 bases of the junction left unmatched. CDR1 is SEHNR, CDR2 FQNEAQ, per germline (reference sequence). The CDR3 sequence is 16 residues long. CDR3 in amino acids: CASSLLQGMSNSPLHF. CDR3 nucleotide sequence: TGTGCCAGCAGCTTACTACAGGGGATGAGTAATTCACCCCTCCACTTT.

The chain uses TRBV20-1 and TRBJ2-7; D might be TRBD2 (7 bases). The germline V gene has CDR1 DFQATT and CDR2 SNEGSKA (reference sequence). V shed 6 bases and J shed 7 bases, with 19 bases lying between them. The CDR3 extends over 13 amino acids. CDR3 bases: TGCAGTGCACGTGGGGGGGCACGCAATGAGCAGTACTTC. This encodes CSARGGARNEQYF.

This clonotype was seen at least ten times. The CDR3: CASRAGAAFPLHF. CDR3 in DNA: TGTGCCAGCAGAGCAGGGGCGGCATTCCCCCTCCACTTT. V and J are TRBV12-3 or TRBV12-4 and TRBJ1-6, with a possible D match to TRBD1 (6 bases). The CDR3 sequence is 13 residues long. V was clipped by 6 bases and J by 13 bases, with 16 bases between them.

The rearrangement uses TRBV10-3 and TRBJ1-5, with D unresolved. The CDR3 totals 14 residues. Looked up from germline, CDR1 is ENHRY and CDR2 is SYGVKD. Deletions cut 2 bases from V and 1 base from J, with 6 bases between. The CDR3 here is CAISEPYSNQPQHF. The DNA for the CDR3 is TGTGCCATCAGTGAGCCCTACAGCAATCAGCCCCAGCATTTT.

This clonotype appeared many times. This chain uses TRBV28 with TRBJ1-1; D gene uncertain. CDR3 length equals 11 residues. V was clipped by 5 bases and J by 5 bases, with 6 bases between them. From germline, CDR1 is MDHEN and CDR2 SYDVKM. As DNA, the CDR3 is TGTGCCAGCAGTCGAATGACTGAAGCTTTCTTT. It translates to CASSRMTEAFF.

This clonotype was seen at least ten times. The chain joins TRBV20-1 to TRBJ1-2; the D is unclear. This CDR3 region has 15 residues. V lost 3 bases to trimming and J lost 1 base, with 15 bases between them. Per the germline V gene, CDR1 is DFQATT and CDR2 is SNEGSKA (reference sequence). Here the CDR3 reads CSASHDTRINYGYTF. CDR3 DNA: TGCAGTGCTAGTCACGACACGAGGATTAACTATGGCTACACCTTC.

The V gene is TRBV20-1, the J gene TRBJ1-5, with D possibly being TRBD1 (5 bases). CDR1 DFQATT and CDR2 SNEGSKA come from the germline V gene (reference sequence). The CDR3 is made up of 17 amino acids. V was clipped by 3 bases and J by 2 bases, with 20 bases between them. CDR3 region: CSASRGGAPGRNQPQHF. The CDR3 DNA sequence: TGCAGTGCTAGTCGGGGAGGGGCCCCGGGACGCAATCAGCCCCAGCATTTT.

There are many counts of this clonotype. The rearrangement joins TRBV19 to TRBJ1-5; D unclear. Trimming cost V 3 bases and J 3 bases, with 9 bases left between them. This CDR3 has 14 amino acids. CDR1 is LNHDA and CDR2 is SQIVND in the germline V gene (reference sequence). DNA for the CDR3: TGTGCCAGTAGTATCAGTACCAACAATCAGCCCCAGCATTTT. The encoded protein is CASSISTNNQPQHF.

About this clonotype itself: This may come from a read error, since a much larger clone is one base off. This chain uses TRBV9 with TRBJ1-1; 8 bases are a match to TRBD1. Germline V gene sequence: CDR1 SGDLS, CDR2 YYNGEE. The CDR3 runs 14 residues. Losses at the gene ends were 6 bases for V and 1 base for J; bases not matched to a gene: 5. The CDR3 region has the DNA TGTGCCAGCAACCCCGGGACAGGGAACACTGAAGCTTTCTTT. Translation gives CASNPGTGNTEAFF.

Only a few counts were recorded for this clonotype. The junction departs from germline at one end; a sequencing error may be responsible. The chain employs TRBV5-1 and TRBJ2-7; TRBD1 matches at 7 bases. The germline V gene has CDR1 SGHRS and CDR2 YFSETQ. The CDR3 spans 14 residues. The CDR3, as DNA: TGTGCCAGCTCCTTTCCAGGGGGAACCTACGAGCAGTACTTC. It is translated as CASSFPGGTYEQYF.